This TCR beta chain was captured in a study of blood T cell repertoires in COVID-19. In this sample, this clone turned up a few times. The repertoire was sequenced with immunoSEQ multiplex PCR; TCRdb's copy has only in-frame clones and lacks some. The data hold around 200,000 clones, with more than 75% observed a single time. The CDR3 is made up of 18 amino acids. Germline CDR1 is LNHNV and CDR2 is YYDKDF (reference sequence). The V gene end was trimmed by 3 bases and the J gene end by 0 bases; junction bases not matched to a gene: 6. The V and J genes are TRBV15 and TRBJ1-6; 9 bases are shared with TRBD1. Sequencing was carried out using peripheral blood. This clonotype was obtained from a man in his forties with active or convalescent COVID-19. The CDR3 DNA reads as TGTGCCACCAGCAGCGGGACAGGGTTTAGCTCCTATAATTCACCCCTCCACTTT. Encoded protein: CATSSGTGFSSYNSPLHF.